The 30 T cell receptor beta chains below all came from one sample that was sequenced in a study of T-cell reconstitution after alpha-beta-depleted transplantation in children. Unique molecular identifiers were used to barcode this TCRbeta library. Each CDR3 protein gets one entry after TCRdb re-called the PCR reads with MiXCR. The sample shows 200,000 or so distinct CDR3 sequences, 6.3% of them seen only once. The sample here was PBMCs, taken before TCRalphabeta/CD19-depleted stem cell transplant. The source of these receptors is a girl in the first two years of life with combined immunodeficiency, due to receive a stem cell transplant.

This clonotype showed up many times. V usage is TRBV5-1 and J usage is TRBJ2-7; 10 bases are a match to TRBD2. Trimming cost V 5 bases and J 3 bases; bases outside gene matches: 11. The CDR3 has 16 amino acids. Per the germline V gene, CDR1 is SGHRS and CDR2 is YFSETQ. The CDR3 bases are TGCGCCAGCAGTCCTTCACGGACTAGCGGAATCTACGAGCAGTACTTC. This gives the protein CASSPSRTSGIYEQYF.

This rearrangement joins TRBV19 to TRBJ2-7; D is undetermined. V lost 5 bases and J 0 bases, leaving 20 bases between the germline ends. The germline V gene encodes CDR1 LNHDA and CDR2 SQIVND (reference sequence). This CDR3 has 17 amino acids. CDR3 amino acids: CASSAKWTGWNSYEQYF. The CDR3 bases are TGTGCCAGTAGTGCCAAATGGACCGGGTGGAACTCCTACGAGCAGTACTTC.

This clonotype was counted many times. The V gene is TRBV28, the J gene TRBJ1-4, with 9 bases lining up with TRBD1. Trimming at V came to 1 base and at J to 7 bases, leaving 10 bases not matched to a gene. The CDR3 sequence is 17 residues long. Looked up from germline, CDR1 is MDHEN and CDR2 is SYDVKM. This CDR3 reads CASSLYFTGTGFEKLFF. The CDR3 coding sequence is TGTGCCAGCAGTTTATACTTTACCGGGACAGGGTTTGAAAAACTGTTTTTT.

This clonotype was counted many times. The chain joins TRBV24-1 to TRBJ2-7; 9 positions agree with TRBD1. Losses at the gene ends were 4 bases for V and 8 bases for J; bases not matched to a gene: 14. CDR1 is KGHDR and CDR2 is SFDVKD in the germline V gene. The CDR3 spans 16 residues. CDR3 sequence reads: CATSDSGQGAPGKQYF. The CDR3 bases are TGTGCCACCAGTGACTCGGGACAGGGCGCCCCTGGGAAGCAGTACTTC.

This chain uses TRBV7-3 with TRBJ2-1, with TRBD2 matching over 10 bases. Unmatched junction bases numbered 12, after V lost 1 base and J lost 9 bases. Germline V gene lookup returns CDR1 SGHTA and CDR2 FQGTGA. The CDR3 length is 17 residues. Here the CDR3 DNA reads TGTGCCAGCAGCTTAAACCCCCCAGCGGGAGGGGTGAGTGAGCAGTTCTTC. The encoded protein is CASSLNPPAGGVSEQFF.

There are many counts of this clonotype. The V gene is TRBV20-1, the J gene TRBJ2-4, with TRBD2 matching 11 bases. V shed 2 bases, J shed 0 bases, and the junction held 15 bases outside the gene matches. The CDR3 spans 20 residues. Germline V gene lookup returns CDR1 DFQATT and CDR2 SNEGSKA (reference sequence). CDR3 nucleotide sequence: TGCAGTGCTAGACCGGCGTGGGGGCTAGCGGGGGGCAAAGCCAAAAACATTCAGTACTTC. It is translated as CSARPAWGLAGGKAKNIQYF.

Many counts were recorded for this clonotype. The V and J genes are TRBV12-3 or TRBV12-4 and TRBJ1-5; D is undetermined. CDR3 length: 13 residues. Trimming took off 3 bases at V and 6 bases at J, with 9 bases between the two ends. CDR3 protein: CASSLELGQPQHF. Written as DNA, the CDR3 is TGTGCCAGCAGTTTGGAGCTCGGTCAGCCCCAGCATTTT.

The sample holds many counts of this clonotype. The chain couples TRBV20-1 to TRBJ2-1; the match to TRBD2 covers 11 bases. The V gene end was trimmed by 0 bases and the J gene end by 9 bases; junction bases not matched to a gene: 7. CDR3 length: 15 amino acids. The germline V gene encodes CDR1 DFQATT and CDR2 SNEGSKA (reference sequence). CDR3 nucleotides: TGCAGTGCTAGAGATCCTAGCGGGGGGTTAGTTGAGCAGTTCTTC. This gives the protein CSARDPSGGLVEQFF.

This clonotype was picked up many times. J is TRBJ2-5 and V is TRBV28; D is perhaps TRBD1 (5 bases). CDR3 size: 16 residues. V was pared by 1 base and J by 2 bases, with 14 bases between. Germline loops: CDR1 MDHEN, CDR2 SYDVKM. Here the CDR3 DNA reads TGTGCCAGCAGTTTATATGCAGGGTCCACGCAAGAGACCCAGTACTTC. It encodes CASSLYAGSTQETQYF.

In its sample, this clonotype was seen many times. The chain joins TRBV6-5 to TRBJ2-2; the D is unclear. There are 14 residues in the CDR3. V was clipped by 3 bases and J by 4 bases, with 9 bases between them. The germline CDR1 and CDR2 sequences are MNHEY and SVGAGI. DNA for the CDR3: TGTGCCAGCAGTTATGGACCGATCACCGGGGAGCTGTTTTTT. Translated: CASSYGPITGELFF.

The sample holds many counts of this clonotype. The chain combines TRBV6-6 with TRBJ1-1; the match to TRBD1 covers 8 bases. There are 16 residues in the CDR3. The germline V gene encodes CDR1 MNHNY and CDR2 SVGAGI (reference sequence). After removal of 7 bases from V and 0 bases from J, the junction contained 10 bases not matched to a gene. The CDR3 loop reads CASKVSTGALNTEAFF. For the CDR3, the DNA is TGTGCCAGCAAGGTTTCGACAGGGGCTTTGAACACTGAAGCTTTCTTT.

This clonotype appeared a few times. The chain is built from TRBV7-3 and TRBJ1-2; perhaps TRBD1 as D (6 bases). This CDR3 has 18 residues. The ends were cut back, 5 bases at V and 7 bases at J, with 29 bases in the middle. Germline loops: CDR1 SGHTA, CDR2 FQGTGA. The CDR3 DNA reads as TGTGCCAGCAGCCCACAAGGGGGGGACATCTACTATTTAAGTGGCTACACCTTC. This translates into CASSPQGGDIYYLSGYTF.

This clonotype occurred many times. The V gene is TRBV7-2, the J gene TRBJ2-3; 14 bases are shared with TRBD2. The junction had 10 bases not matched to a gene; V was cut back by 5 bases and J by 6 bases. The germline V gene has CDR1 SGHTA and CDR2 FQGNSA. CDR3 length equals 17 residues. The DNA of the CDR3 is TGTGCCAGCAGCCTCCGGACTAGCGGGGGGCCAGCGGATACGCAGTATTTT. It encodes CASSLRTSGGPADTQYF.

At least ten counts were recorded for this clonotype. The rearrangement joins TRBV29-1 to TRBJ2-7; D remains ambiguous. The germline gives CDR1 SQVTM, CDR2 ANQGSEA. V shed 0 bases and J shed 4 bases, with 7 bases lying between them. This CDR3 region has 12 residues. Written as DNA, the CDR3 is TGCAGCGTTGAAGAAAGTGGATACGAGCAGTACTTC. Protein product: CSVEESGYEQYF.

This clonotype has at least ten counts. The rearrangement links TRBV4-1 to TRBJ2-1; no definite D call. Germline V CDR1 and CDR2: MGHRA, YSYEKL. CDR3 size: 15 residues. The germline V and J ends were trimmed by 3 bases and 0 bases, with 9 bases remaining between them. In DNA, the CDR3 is TGCGCCAGCAGCCACCCGGGCCACTCCTACAATGAGCAGTTCTTC. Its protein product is CASSHPGHSYNEQFF.

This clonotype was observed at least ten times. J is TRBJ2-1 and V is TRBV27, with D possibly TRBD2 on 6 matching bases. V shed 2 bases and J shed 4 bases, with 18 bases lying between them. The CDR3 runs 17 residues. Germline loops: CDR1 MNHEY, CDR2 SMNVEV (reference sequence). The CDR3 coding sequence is TGTGCCAGCAGTTTAACCCCCGGGCTAGCGTCTTACAATGAGCAGTTCTTC. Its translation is CASSLTPGLASYNEQFF.

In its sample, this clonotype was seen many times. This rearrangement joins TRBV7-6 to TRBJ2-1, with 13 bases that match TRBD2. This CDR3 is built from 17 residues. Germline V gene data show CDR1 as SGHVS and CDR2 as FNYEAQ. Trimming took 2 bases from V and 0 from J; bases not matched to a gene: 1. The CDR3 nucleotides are TGTGCCAGCAGCTTATGGACTAGCGGGAGCTCCTACAATGAGCAGTTCTTC. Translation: CASSLWTSGSSYNEQFF.

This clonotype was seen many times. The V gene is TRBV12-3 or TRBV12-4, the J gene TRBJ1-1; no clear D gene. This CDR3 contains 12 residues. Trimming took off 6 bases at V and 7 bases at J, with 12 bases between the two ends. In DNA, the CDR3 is TGTGCCAGCAGGCCAGTGACGGATGAAGCTTTCTTT. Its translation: CASRPVTDEAFF.

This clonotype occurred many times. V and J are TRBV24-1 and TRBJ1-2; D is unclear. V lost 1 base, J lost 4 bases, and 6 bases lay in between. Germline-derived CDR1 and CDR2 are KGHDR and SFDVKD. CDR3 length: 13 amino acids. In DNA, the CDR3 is TGTGCCACCAGTGATTTATCAAGCTATGGCTACACCTTC. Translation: CATSDLSSYGYTF.

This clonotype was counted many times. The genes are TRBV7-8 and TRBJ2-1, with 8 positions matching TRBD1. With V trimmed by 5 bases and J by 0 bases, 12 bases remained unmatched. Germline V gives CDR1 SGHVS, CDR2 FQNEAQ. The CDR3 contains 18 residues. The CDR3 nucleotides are TGTGCCAGCAGCGGACCCGGGACAGGATTCAGCTCCTACAATGAGCAGTTCTTC. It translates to CASSGPGTGFSSYNEQFF.

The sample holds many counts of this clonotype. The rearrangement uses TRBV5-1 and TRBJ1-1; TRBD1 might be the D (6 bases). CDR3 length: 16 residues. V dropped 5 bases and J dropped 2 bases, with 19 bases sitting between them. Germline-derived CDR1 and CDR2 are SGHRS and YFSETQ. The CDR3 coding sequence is TGCGCCAGCAGTATCCTACAGGGAAATCTCAACACTGAAGCTTTCTTT. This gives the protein CASSILQGNLNTEAFF.

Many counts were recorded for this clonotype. The CDR3 DNA reads TGTGCCAGCAGTCGCATACTAGCCGCTGAAGAGACCCAGTACTTC. Protein sequence: CASSRILAAEETQYF. The genes are TRBV12-3 or TRBV12-4 and TRBJ2-5; the D gene is possibly TRBD2 (6 bases). CDR3 length: 15 amino acids. The V end lost 5 bases, the J end lost 3 bases, and 16 bases lay between the germline ends.

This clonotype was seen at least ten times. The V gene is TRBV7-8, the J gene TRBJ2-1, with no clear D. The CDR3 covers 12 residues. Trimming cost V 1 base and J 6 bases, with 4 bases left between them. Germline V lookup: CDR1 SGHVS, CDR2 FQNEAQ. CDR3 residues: CASSLEVNEQFF. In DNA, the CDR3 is TGTGCCAGCAGCTTAGAAGTCAATGAGCAGTTCTTC.

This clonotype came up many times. In nucleotides, the CDR3 is TGTGCCAGCAGCTTAACCGGGGACCGCACAGATACGCAGTATTTT. This sequence encodes CASSLTGDRTDTQYF. The chain recombines TRBV7-2 with TRBJ2-3, with D possibly being TRBD1 or TRBD2 (5 bases each). V shed 2 bases and J shed 1 base, with 10 bases lying between them. Germline assignment: CDR1 SGHTA and CDR2 FQGNSA. There are 15 residues in the CDR3.

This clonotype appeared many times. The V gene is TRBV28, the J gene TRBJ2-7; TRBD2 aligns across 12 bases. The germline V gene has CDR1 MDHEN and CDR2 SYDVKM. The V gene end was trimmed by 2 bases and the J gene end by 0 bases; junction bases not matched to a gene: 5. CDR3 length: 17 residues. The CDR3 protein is CASSLQWTSGASYEQYF. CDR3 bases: TGTGCCAGCAGTTTACAGTGGACTAGCGGGGCCTCCTACGAGCAGTACTTC. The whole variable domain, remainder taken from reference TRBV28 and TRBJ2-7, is DVKVTQSSRYLVKRTGEKVFLECVQDMDHENMFWYRQDPGLGLRLIYFSYDVKMKEKGDIPEGYSVSREKKERFSLILESASTNQTSMYLCASSLQWTSGASYEQYFGPGTRLTVT.

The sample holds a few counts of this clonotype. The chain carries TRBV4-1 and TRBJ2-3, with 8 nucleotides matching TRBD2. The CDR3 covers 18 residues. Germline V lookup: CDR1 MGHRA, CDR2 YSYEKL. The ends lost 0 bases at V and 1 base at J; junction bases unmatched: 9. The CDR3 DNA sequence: TGCGCCAGCAGCCAAGATAACCAGCGGGGGCTTCGCACAGATACGCAGTATTTT. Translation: CASSQDNQRGLRTDTQYF.

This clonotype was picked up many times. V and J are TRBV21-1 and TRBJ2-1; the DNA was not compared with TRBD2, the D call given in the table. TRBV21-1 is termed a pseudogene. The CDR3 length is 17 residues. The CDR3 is CASSSYYSGRPRNEQFF. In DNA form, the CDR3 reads TGTGCCAGCAGCTCTTACTATAGCGGGAGGCCTCGGAATGAGCAGTTCTTC.

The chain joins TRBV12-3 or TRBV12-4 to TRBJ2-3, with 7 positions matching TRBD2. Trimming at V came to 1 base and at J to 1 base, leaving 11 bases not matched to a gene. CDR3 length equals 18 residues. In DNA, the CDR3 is TGTGCCAGCAGTTTAGTACTCGGGCTAGCGGAGCGCACAGATACGCAGTATTTT. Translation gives CASSLVLGLAERTDTQYF.

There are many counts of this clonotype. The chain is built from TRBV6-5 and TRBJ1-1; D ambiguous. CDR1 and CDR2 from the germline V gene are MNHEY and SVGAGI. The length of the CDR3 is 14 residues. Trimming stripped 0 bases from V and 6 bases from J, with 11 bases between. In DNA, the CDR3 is TGTGCCAGCAGTTACTCCCCAATGGTCGCTGAAGCTTTCTTT. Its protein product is CASSYSPMVAEAFF.

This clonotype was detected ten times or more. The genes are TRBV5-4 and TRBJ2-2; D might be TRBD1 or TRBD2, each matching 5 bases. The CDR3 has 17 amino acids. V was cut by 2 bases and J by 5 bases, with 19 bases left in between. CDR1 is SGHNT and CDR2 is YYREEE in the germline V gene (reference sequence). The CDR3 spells CASSFFRTGRRTGELFF. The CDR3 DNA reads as TGTGCCAGCAGCTTTTTTCGTACGGGACGGCGGACCGGGGAGCTGTTTTTT.